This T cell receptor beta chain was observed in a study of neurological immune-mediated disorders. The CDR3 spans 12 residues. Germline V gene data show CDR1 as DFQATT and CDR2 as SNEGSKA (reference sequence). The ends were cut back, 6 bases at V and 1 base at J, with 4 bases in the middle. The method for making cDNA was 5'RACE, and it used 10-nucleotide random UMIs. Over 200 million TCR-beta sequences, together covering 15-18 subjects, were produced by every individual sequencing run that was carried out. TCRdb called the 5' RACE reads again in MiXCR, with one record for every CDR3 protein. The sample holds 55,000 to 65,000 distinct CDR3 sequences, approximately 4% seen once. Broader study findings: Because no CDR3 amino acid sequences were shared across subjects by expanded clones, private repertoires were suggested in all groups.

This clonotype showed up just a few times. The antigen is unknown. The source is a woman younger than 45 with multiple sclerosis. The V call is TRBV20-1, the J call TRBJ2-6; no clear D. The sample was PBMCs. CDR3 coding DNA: TGCAGTGCCAATTCTGGGGCCAACGTCCTGACTTTC. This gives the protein CSANSGANVLTF.